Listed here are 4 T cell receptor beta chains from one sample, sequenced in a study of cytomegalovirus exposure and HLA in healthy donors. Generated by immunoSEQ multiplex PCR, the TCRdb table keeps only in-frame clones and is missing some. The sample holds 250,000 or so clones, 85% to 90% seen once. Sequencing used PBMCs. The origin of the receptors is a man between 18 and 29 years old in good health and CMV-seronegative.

DNA of the CDR3: TGTGCCAGCAGCTCGGACACCTACAATGAGCAGTTCTTC. This gives the protein CASSSDTYNEQFF. The chain recombines TRBV9 with TRBJ2-1; possibly TRBD1 for D (5 bases). Deletions cut 4 bases from V and 2 bases from J, with 7 bases between. CDR3 length: 13 amino acids. Germline values: CDR1 SGDLS, CDR2 YYNGEE.

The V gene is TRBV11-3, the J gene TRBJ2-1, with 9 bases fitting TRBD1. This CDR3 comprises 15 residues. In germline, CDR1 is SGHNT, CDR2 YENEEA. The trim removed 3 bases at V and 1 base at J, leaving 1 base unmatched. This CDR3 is CASSLGQGSYNEQFF. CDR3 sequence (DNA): TGTGCCAGCAGCTTGGGACAGGGATCCTACAATGAGCAGTTCTTC.

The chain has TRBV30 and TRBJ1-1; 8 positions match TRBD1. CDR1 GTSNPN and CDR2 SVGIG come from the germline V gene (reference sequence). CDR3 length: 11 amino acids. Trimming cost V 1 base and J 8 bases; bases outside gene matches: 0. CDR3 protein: CAWSGTGEAFF. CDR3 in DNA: TGTGCCTGGAGTGGGACAGGGGAAGCTTTCTTT. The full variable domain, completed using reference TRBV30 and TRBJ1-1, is SQTIHQWPATLVQPVGSPLSLECTVEGTSNPNLYWYRQAAGRGLQLLFYSVGIGQISSEVPQNLSASRPQDRQFILSSKKLLLSDSGFYLCAWSGTGEAFFGQGTRLTVV.

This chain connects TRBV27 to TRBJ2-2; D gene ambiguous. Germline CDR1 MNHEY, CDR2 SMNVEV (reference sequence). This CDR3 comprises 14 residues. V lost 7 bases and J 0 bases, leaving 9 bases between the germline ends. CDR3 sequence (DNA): TGTGCCAGCACCCCAAATTCGAACACCGGGGAGCTGTTTTTT. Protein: CASTPNSNTGELFF.